What follows are 14 T cell receptor beta chains derived from one specimen sequenced in a study of neoadjuvant anti-PD-1 for oral cavity cancer. Indicated time point: after neoadjuvant nivolumab, at surgical resection. Libraries were prepared by immunoSEQ multiplex PCR; TCRdb keeps only in-frame clonotypes and omits some of them. The sample contains over 13,000 clones, roughly 71% of which appear only once. The material was PBMCs, obtained after nivolumab (anti-PD-1) treatment. Receptor source: a person aged 35-80 years with oral cavity squamous cell carcinoma.

The chain employs TRBV28 and TRBJ2-2; D call uncertain. This CDR3 contains 14 residues. Looked up from germline, CDR1 is MDHEN and CDR2 is SYDVKM. V lost 1 base and J lost 1, with 4 bases in between. The CDR3 sequence: CASSLFRNTGELFF. The CDR3 DNA reads TGTGCCAGCAGTTTATTCAGGAACACCGGGGAGCTGTTTTTT.

The chain has TRBV6-1 and TRBJ2-1, with no clear D. V was trimmed by 1 base and J by 9 bases, leaving 10 bases between them. This CDR3 contains 13 residues. Per germline, CDR1 MNHNS and CDR2 SASEGT. The CDR3 protein is CASSEVVSVEQFF. The DNA of the CDR3 is TGTGCCAGCAGTGAAGTTGTCAGTGTTGAGCAGTTCTTC.

The chain employs TRBV5-1 and TRBJ1-2; D possibly corresponds to TRBD1 (6 bases). The germline CDR1 and CDR2 sequences are SGHRS and YFSETQ. The CDR3 totals 15 residues. V was pared by 4 bases and J by 4 bases, with 17 bases between. Here the CDR3 DNA reads TGCGCCAGCAGCCCGGCGACAGGAGGGAGCTATGGCTACACCTTC. Encoded protein: CASSPATGGSYGYTF.

V is TRBV6-5 and J is TRBJ2-5, with 8 positions matching TRBD2. The CDR3 is 14 amino acids. Germline V lookup: CDR1 MNHEY, CDR2 SVGAGI. Unmatched junction bases numbered 4, after V lost 2 bases and J lost 5 bases. CDR3 sequence reads: CASSYGLAWETQYF. CDR3 DNA sequence: TGTGCCAGCAGTTACGGACTAGCCTGGGAGACCCAGTACTTC.

This clone has more than one count but fewer than ten. The rearrangement joins TRBV19 to TRBJ1-1; D may be TRBD1 (5 bases). Deletions cut 5 bases from V and 1 base from J, with 20 bases between. Germline CDR1 is LNHDA and CDR2 is SQIVND (reference sequence). This CDR3 comprises 17 residues. The CDR3 reads CASSDIIRRTSNTEAFF. The CDR3 region has the DNA TGTGCCAGTAGTGACATCATCCGGAGGACATCGAACACTGAAGCTTTCTTT.

The J gene is TRBJ1-2, the V gene TRBV10-3; D is uncertain. Trimming removed 3 bases from V and 3 bases from J, with 11 bases in between. Germline V gene lookup returns CDR1 ENHRY and CDR2 SYGVKD. The CDR3 runs to 14 residues. CDR3 bases: TGTGCCATCAGTGAACAGCTCGGGGACTATGGCTACACCTTC. Its translation: CAISEQLGDYGYTF.

CDR3 in DNA: TGCGCCAGCAGATGGGCACCTTCTAGCACAGATACGCAGTATTTT. This sequence encodes CASRWAPSSTDTQYF. The chain has TRBV5-1 and TRBJ2-3, with D unclear. CDR1 is SGHRS, CDR2 YFSETQ, per germline. The CDR3 covers 15 residues. Deletions cut 5 bases from V and 0 bases from J, with 13 bases between.

The gene calls are TRBV30 and TRBJ2-1; weak D call: TRBD2 (5 bases). Germline V gene lookup returns CDR1 GTSNPN and CDR2 SVGIG (reference sequence). This CDR3 spans 13 amino acids. V gave up 5 bases and J gave up 7 bases, with 15 bases separating them. The CDR3 region is CAWAWTRENEQFF. The DNA for the CDR3 is TGTGCCTGGGCTTGGACGAGGGAAAATGAGCAGTTCTTC.

The genes are TRBV6-1 and TRBJ1-6; D uncertain. Germline V gene data show CDR1 as MNHNS and CDR2 as SASEGT. The CDR3 totals 15 residues. Trimming removed 7 bases from V and 5 bases from J, with 15 bases in between. CDR3 nucleotide sequence: TGTGCCAGCAAAAGAAGACCTGGGGATAATTCACCCCTCCACTTT. Translation gives CASKRRPGDNSPLHF.

CDR3 coding DNA: TGTGCCAGCAGCTTCGGGCCACTCGCCAATGAGCAGTTCTTC. Residues: CASSFGPLANEQFF. This rearrangement joins TRBV9 to TRBJ2-1; D not certain. CDR1 and CDR2 from the germline V gene are SGDLS and YYNGEE. The CDR3 contains 14 residues. Trimming took 4 bases from V and 6 from J, leaving 14 bases between them.

The rearrangement links TRBV6-5 to TRBJ2-7; D is unclear. The CDR3 is 15 amino acids. Germline V CDR1 and CDR2: MNHEY, SVGAGI. Trimming shortened V by 0 bases and J by 1 base, and 10 bases separated the two germline ends. This CDR3 is CASSYSFLGSYEQYF. CDR3 DNA sequence: TGTGCCAGCAGTTACTCGTTCCTGGGGTCCTACGAGCAGTACTTC.

V is TRBV6-1 and J is TRBJ1-2, with D unresolved. V was shortened by 0 bases and J by 4 bases, with 0 bases between the two germline ends. Germline CDR1 reads MNHNS; CDR2 reads SASEGT. The CDR3 sequence is 11 residues long. This CDR3 is CASSEAYGYTF. The CDR3 region has the DNA TGTGCCAGCAGTGAAGCCTATGGCTACACCTTC.

The genes are TRBV5-1 and TRBJ2-1; TRBD2 matches 10 bases. There are 18 residues in the CDR3. V gave up 1 base and J gave up 7 bases; unmatched junction bases: 14. Germline V gene data show CDR1 as SGHRS and CDR2 as YFSETQ. CDR3 sequence reads: CASSLSASGSVYGNEQFF. CDR3 nucleotides: TGCGCCAGCAGCTTGTCGGCTAGCGGGAGCGTATATGGGAATGAGCAGTTCTTC.

The rearrangement uses TRBV7-6 and TRBJ2-5; D perhaps matches TRBD2 (5 bases). The CDR3 has 13 residues. Germline V CDR1 and CDR2: SGHVS, FNYEAQ. V gave up 2 bases and J gave up 4 bases, with 8 bases separating them. The CDR3 DNA is TGTGCCAGCAGCTTAAACCGGGGAGAGACCCAGTACTTC. The encoded protein is CASSLNRGETQYF.